What follows are 27 T cell receptor beta chains derived from one specimen sequenced in a study of CD8+ T cells in alopecia areata (dated by TCRdb to the late 2010s). Read against the paper, the sample's time point label means: around 29 days on oral tofacitinib. Reading the label with the study, this specimen's treatment or condition is: oral pan-JAK inhibitor, 5-10 mg twice daily. The method was the immunoSEQ multiplex PCR assay. For TCR sequencing, RNA was extracted from every sample and reverse transcribed into cDNA to serve as template. Held by TCRdb, this immuneACCESS table contains in-frame sequences only and omits some clones. Under half of the omission traces to an unresolved V gene where checked; the cause of the rest is unknown. In all, the sample holds roughly 150,000 clones, and about 59% of those were seen once. The biggest ten clones account for approximately 16% of the sample. Sequencing was performed on CD8+ T cells sorted from blood, taken at week 4, from a patient treated with tofacitinib. The source of these receptors is a human donor with alopecia areata.

This clone showed up just a few times. J is TRBJ2-2 and V is TRBV10-3; no firm D call. The CDR3 covers 12 residues. V lost 6 bases, J lost 1 base, and 3 bases lay in between. From germline, CDR1 is ENHRY and CDR2 SYGVKD. Here the CDR3 DNA reads TGTGCCATCAGGCAGAACACCGGGGAGCTGTTTTTT. As protein: CAIRQNTGELFF.

The CDR3 DNA follows: TGTGCCAGCAGCTTGGGTTCAGAGGCCTACGAGCAGTACTTC. It encodes CASSLGSEAYEQYF. This chain connects TRBV5-4 to TRBJ2-7; D is uncertain. The CDR3 runs to 14 residues. V lost 0 bases and J 2 bases, leaving 9 bases between the germline ends. CDR1 and CDR2 (germline): SGHNT, YYREEE (reference sequence).

The chain recombines TRBV2 with TRBJ2-3; TRBD1 matches at 7 bases. The germline gives CDR1 SNHLY, CDR2 FYNNEI. CDR3 size: 15 residues. V gave up 4 bases and J gave up 0 bases; unmatched junction bases: 4. Written as DNA, the CDR3 is TGTGCCAGCAGTGCCGGGACAGCCAGCACAGATACGCAGTATTTT. Amino acid sequence: CASSAGTASTDTQYF.

This clone showed up just a few times. The chain combines TRBV7-9 with TRBJ2-7, with TRBD1 matching 8 bases. The J segment lost 4 bases and the V segment lost 5 bases, leaving 10 bases of the junction unmatched. The germline CDR1 and CDR2 sequences are SEHNR and FQNEAQ (reference sequence). The CDR3 extends over 15 amino acids. The DNA of the CDR3 is TGTGCCAGCAGCACCTCCGGGACAGGAGATTACGAGCAGTACTTC. It translates to CASSTSGTGDYEQYF.

This clone showed up just a few times. The rearrangement links TRBV6-5 to TRBJ2-1; D gene uncertain. V lost 4 bases to trimming and J lost 6 bases, with 7 bases between them. CDR1 is MNHEY, CDR2 SVGAGI, per germline. The CDR3 runs 12 residues. CDR3 amino acids: CASSLATNEQFF. The CDR3 DNA sequence: TGTGCCAGCAGTTTGGCCACCAATGAGCAGTTCTTC.

The rearrangement joins TRBV11-1 to TRBJ2-3; TRBD2 matches 8 bases. CDR3 size: 16 residues. V gave up 8 bases and J gave up 4 bases; unmatched junction bases: 14. Germline values: CDR1 SGHAT, CDR2 FQDESV (reference sequence). The CDR3, as DNA: TGTGCCAGCCGGGACGGCTTCGAGCGGGGGCCAGATACGCAGTATTTT. It specifies CASRDGFERGPDTQYF.

The chain combines TRBV11-1 with TRBJ2-7; no reliable D call. Germline lookup yields CDR1 SGHAT and CDR2 FQDESV (reference sequence). The CDR3 is made up of 12 amino acids. Trimming took 5 bases from V and 1 from J, leaving 6 bases between them. CDR3 coding DNA: TGTGCCAGCAGCCCAAATTCCTACGAGCAGTACTTC. It codes for CASSPNSYEQYF.

The CDR3 nucleotides are TGTGCCTGGTCGGACAGGGGCTTTTACGAGCAGTACTTC. It codes for CAWSDRGFYEQYF. The rearrangement links TRBV30 to TRBJ2-7, with 9 nucleotides matching TRBD1. This CDR3 is built from 13 residues. The V and J ends lost 5 bases and 4 bases, in that order; junction bases with no gene match: 6. CDR1 and CDR2 (germline): GTSNPN, SVGIG (reference sequence).

The chain links TRBV30 to TRBJ2-3, with D perhaps TRBD1 (5 bases). V was clipped by 0 bases and J by 3 bases, with 10 bases between them. The CDR3 has 14 residues. CDR1 GTSNPN and CDR2 SVGIG come from the germline V gene (reference sequence). The DNA of the CDR3 is TGTGCCTGGAGTGTAGTAGGGGAAACAGATACGCAGTATTTT. This sequence encodes CAWSVVGETDTQYF.

The chain employs TRBV6-5 and TRBJ2-7, with 8 bases that match TRBD1. CDR3 size: 14 residues. The V segment lost 6 bases and the J segment 2 bases; nucleotides outside the gene matches: 6. The V gene's germline CDR1 is MNHEY and CDR2 SVGAGI. The CDR3 is CASSPDRGAYEQYF. DNA for the CDR3: TGTGCCAGCAGCCCTGACAGGGGTGCCTACGAGCAGTACTTC.

A few counts support this clone. The gene calls are TRBV13 and TRBJ2-7; 8 bases are a match to TRBD2. This CDR3 has 12 amino acids. V lost 7 bases, J lost 8 bases, and 7 bases stayed unmatched. Germline assignment: CDR1 PRHDT and CDR2 FYEKMQ (reference sequence). CDR3 DNA sequence: TGTGCCAGCACCCTAGCGGGTACCAAGCAGTACTTC. Translating it yields CASTLAGTKQYF.

The rearrangement joins TRBV27 to TRBJ1-5; 7 nucleotides align to TRBD1. The length of the CDR3 is 15 residues. CDR1 is MNHEY, CDR2 SMNVEV, per germline (reference sequence). The V and J ends lost 5 bases and 10 bases, in that order; junction bases with no gene match: 14. CDR3 amino acids: CASSPTGVRGYPQHF. CDR3 sequence (DNA): TGTGCCAGCAGTCCTACAGGGGTAAGAGGTTACCCCCAGCATTTT.

This clone was observed a few times. This rearrangement joins TRBV29-1 to TRBJ1-5; D remains ambiguous. Germline V gives CDR1 SQVTM, CDR2 ANQGSEA. There are 13 residues in the CDR3. V was clipped by 7 bases and J by 5 bases, with 15 bases between them. Written as DNA, the CDR3 is TGCAGCGCCTTAATTGGATACGATCAGCCCCAGCATTTT. As protein: CSALIGYDQPQHF.

This chain links TRBV4-1 with TRBJ1-2; D unclear. This CDR3 is 14 amino acids long. From germline, CDR1 is MGHRA and CDR2 YSYEKL. V was cut by 0 bases and J by 5 bases, with 10 bases left in between. DNA for the CDR3: TGCGCCAGCAGCCAAGATTATACAGATTATGGCTACACCTTC. Protein product: CASSQDYTDYGYTF.

This clone was found a few times. The V and J genes are TRBV27 and TRBJ1-5; D gene uncertain. Germline CDR1 is MNHEY and CDR2 is SMNVEV (reference sequence). The length of the CDR3 is 15 residues. The germline V and J ends were trimmed by 2 bases and 2 bases, with 10 bases remaining between them. This CDR3 reads CASSLVGEGNQPQHF. The CDR3 region has the DNA TGTGCCAGCAGTTTAGTTGGGGAGGGCAATCAGCCCCAGCATTTT.

V gene TRBV30 combines with J gene TRBJ2-3; D gene ambiguous. V was clipped by 0 bases and J by 11 bases, with 21 bases between them. CDR3 size: 15 residues. Germline lookup yields CDR1 GTSNPN and CDR2 SVGIG (reference sequence). CDR3 amino acids: CAWSVENPRWVGQYF. In DNA, the CDR3 is TGTGCCTGGAGTGTAGAAAACCCCCGTTGGGTAGGGCAGTATTTT.

The genes are TRBV27 and TRBJ1-6; TRBD1 agrees at 8 bases. Looked up from germline, CDR1 is MNHEY and CDR2 is SMNVEV (reference sequence). CDR3 size: 20 residues. Trimming at V came to 0 bases and at J to 5 bases, leaving 15 bases not matched to a gene. CDR3 protein: CASSLSMGVSQQGDNSPLHF. CDR3 bases: TGTGCCAGCAGTTTATCGATGGGCGTGTCTCAACAGGGGGATAATTCACCCCTCCACTTT.

This clone was seen more than once but under ten times. The chain carries TRBV4-2 and TRBJ1-5; 10 bases are a match to TRBD1. The ends lost 2 bases at V and 6 bases at J; junction bases unmatched: 10. Germline CDR1 reads LGHNA; CDR2 reads YNFKEQ. This CDR3 has 17 amino acids. This chain's CDR3 is CASSQHSTGGEVQPQHF. CDR3 coding DNA: TGTGCCAGCAGCCAACATTCGACAGGGGGCGAGGTTCAGCCCCAGCATTTT.

This chain links TRBV5-1 with TRBJ1-1; the D is unclear. Germline assignment: CDR1 SGHRS and CDR2 YFSETQ. Trimming removed 0 bases from V and 0 bases from J, with 15 bases in between. The CDR3 totals 17 residues. The CDR3 loop is CASSLARETFMNTEAFF. CDR3 nucleotide sequence: TGCGCCAGCAGCTTGGCGCGGGAAACCTTTATGAACACTGAAGCTTTCTTT.

The chain carries TRBV4-3 and TRBJ2-2, with D possibly matching TRBD1 (6 bases). From germline, CDR1 is LGHNA and CDR2 YSLEER. The CDR3 is made up of 16 amino acids. Trimming took 1 base from V and 1 from J, leaving 10 bases between them. The chain's CDR3 is CASSQGDTLNTGELFF. DNA of the CDR3: TGCGCCAGCAGCCAAGGGGACACCCTGAACACCGGGGAGCTGTTTTTT.

A note on this clone: A read error may account for a junction end that differs from germline. CDR3 in amino acids: CASSYSGTGIQF. As DNA, the CDR3 is TGTGCCAGCAGTTACTCCGGGACAGGGATCCAGTTT. The rearrangement links TRBV6-5 to TRBJ1-1; 9 bases fit TRBD1. In germline, CDR1 is MNHEY, CDR2 SVGAGI. The CDR3 has 12 amino acids.

V and J are TRBV27 and TRBJ2-7, with unresolved D. The CDR3 runs 14 residues. Trimming removed 5 bases from V and 2 bases from J, with 13 bases in between. Per the germline V gene, CDR1 is MNHEY and CDR2 is SMNVEV (reference sequence). The CDR3 bases are TGTGCCAGCAGTCCCCACCTGGAGACCTACGAGCAGTACTTC. Encoded protein: CASSPHLETYEQYF.

The chain links TRBV9 to TRBJ1-1; maybe TRBD1 (6 bases). The CDR3 has 14 amino acids. The germline gives CDR1 SGDLS, CDR2 YYNGEE. Trimming shortened V by 2 bases and J by 2 bases, and 10 bases separated the two germline ends. CDR3 residues: CASSVGAGNTEAFF. As DNA, the CDR3 is TGTGCCAGCAGCGTGGGGGCAGGAAACACTGAAGCTTTCTTT.

There are a few counts of this clone. V gene TRBV13 combines with J gene TRBJ2-7; 7 bases agree with TRBD2. CDR1 and CDR2 from the germline V gene are PRHDT and FYEKMQ (reference sequence). V was clipped by 6 bases and J by 0 bases; unmatched bases: 5. The CDR3 consists of 14 residues. The CDR3 DNA reads TGTGCCAGCAGTCGAGCGGGGATCTCCTACGAGCAGTACTTC. Protein sequence: CASSRAGISYEQYF. Using reference TRBV13 and TRBJ2-7 for the parts outside the CDR3, the full variable domain is AAGVIQSPRHLIKEKRETATLKCYPIPRHDTVYWYQQGPGQDPQFLISFYEKMQSDKGSIPDRFSAQQFSDYHSELNMSSLELGDSALYFCASSRAGISYEQYFGPGTRLTVT.

This chain joins TRBV27 and TRBJ2-7, with D maybe TRBD1 (6 bases). Per germline, CDR1 MNHEY and CDR2 SMNVEV (reference sequence). The V end lost 3 bases, the J end lost 3 bases, and 12 bases lay between the germline ends. This CDR3 has 14 residues. The CDR3 here is CASSLAGEDYEQYF. The CDR3 coding sequence is TGTGCCAGCAGTTTGGCAGGGGAAGACTACGAGCAGTACTTC.

The chain uses TRBV6-5 and TRBJ1-1; no definite D call. The V and J ends lost 0 bases and 2 bases respectively, with 10 bases between them. The CDR3 runs 15 residues. Per germline, CDR1 MNHEY and CDR2 SVGAGI. CDR3 DNA: TGTGCCAGCAGTTACTCACCGTTAGGCAACACTGAAGCTTTCTTT. It encodes CASSYSPLGNTEAFF.

This sequence joins TRBV13 and TRBJ1-2; D unclear. Between the trimmed V and J ends, which lost 0 bases and 5 bases, there was a span of 7 bases. The V gene's germline CDR1 is PRHDT and CDR2 FYEKMQ (reference sequence). This CDR3 contains 13 residues. CDR3 in amino acids: CASSLGGDYGYTF. In nucleotides, the CDR3 is TGTGCCAGCAGCTTAGGCGGGGATTATGGCTACACCTTC.